The text below deals with one T cell receptor (beta chain). Its target is not known. The sample is drawn from a study of cytomegalovirus exposure and HLA in healthy donors. Study results and limitations: There were under 200 TCR beta chains listed as cytomegalovirus-associated.

PCR amplification relied on 60 Vbeta primers (plus 13 Jbeta primers). Measured with immunoSEQ multiplex PCR; TCRdb has only the in-frame clones, and not every one. The sample holds around 190,000 clones, over 75% seen once. V dropped 3 bases and J dropped 4; count of bases not matched to a gene: 8. The length of the CDR3 is 16 residues. Germline-derived CDR1 and CDR2 are KGHSH and LQKENI. Material for sequencing was PBMCs. The TCR sequence derives from a woman aged 50 to 65 in good health and CMV-seronegative. The V gene is TRBV18, the J gene TRBJ2-1, with 8 positions matching TRBD1. The CDR3 sequence is CASSPPDREVYNEQFF. The CDR3 coding sequence is TGTGCCAGCTCACCCCCGGACAGGGAAGTTTACAATGAGCAGTTCTTC.